The entry that follows covers one TCR beta chain sequence. These data are taken from a study of blood T cell repertoires in COVID-19. About the study: Specimens from acute and convalescent COVID-19 originated in the United States, Italy and Spain. The analysed material was cDNA or gDNA that came from T cells, B-cell-depleted T cells, or PBMCs.

The CDR3 contains 17 residues. V lost 2 bases, J lost 1 base, and 15 bases lay in between. The germline gives CDR1 SEHNR, CDR2 FQNEAQ (reference sequence). Some clones are missing from TCRdb's copy, which holds only in-frame ones; the method was immunoSEQ multiplex PCR. The table lists over 150,000 clones, approximately 84% of them singletons, with over 12% in the top ten. The chain links TRBV7-9 to TRBJ1-3; the D gene is possibly TRBD1 (5 bases). The TCR originated in a man between 18 and 35 years old with active or convalescent COVID-19. Material: peripheral blood. CDR3 in DNA: TGTGCCAGCAGCTTACTCCCTTTCTCAGGGTCTGGAAACACCATATATTTT. This encodes CASSLLPFSGSGNTIYF. Full variable domain (outside the CDR3, taken from reference TRBV7-9 and TRBJ1-3): DTGVSQNPRHKITKRGQNVTFRCDPISEHNRLYWYRQTLGQGPEFLTYFQNEAQLEKSRLLSDRFSAERPKGSFSTLEIQRTEQGDSAMYLCASSLLPFSGSGNTIYFGEGSWLTVV.